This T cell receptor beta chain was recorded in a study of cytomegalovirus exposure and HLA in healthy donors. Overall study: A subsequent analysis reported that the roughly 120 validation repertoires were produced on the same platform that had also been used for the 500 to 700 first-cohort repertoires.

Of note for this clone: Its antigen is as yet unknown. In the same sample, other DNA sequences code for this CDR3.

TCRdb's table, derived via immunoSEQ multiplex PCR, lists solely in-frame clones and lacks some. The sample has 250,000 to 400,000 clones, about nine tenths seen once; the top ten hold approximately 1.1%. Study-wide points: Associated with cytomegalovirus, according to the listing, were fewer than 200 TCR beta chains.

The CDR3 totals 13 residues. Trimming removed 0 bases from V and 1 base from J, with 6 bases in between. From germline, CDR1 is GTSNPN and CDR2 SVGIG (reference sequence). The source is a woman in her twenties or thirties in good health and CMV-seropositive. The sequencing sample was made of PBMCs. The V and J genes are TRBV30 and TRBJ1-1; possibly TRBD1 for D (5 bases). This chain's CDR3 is CAWSVGGNTEAFF. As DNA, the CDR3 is TGTGCCTGGAGTGTTGGGGGGAACACTGAAGCTTTCTTT.